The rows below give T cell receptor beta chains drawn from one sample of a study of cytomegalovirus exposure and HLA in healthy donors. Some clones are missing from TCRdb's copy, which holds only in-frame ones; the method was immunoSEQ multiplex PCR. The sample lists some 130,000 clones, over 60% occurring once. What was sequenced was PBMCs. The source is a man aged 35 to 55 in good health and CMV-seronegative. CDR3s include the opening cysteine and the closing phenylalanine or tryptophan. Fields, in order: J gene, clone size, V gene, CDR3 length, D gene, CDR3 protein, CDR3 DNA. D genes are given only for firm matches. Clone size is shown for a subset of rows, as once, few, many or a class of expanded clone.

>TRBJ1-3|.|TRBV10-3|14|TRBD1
CAISGTGSGNTIYF
TGTGCCATCAGTGGGACAGGCTCTGGAAACACCATATATTTT
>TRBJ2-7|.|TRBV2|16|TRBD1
CASTPHPWDRAYEQYF
TGTGCCAGCACTCCCCATCCTTGGGACAGGGCCTACGAGCAGTACTTC
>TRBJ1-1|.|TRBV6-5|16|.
CASSSQPGTFRTEAFF
TGTGCCAGCAGTTCTCAACCCGGGACATTCAGGACTGAAGCTTTCTTT
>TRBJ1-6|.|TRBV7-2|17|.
CASSSRVGHSYNSPLHF
TGTGCCAGCAGCAGCAGGGTAGGGCACTCCTATAATTCACCCCTCCACTTT
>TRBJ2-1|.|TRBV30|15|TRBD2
CAWSISGSLYNEQFF
TGTGCCTGGAGTATCAGCGGGAGCCTCTACAATGAGCAGTTCTTC
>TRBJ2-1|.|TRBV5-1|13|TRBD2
CASSLPGGIEQFF
TGCGCCAGCAGCTTGCCGGGAGGGATTGAGCAGTTCTTC
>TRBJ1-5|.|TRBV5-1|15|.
CASSLIGGRGQPQHF
TGCGCCAGCAGCTTGATCGGGGGGCGCGGTCAGCCCCAGCATTTT
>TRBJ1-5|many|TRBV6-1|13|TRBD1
CASSGTGNQPQHF
TGTGCCAGCTCTGGGACAGGGAATCAGCCCCAGCATTTT
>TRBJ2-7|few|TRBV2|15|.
CASNLPQGSSYEQYF
TGTGCCAGCAATCTCCCCCAGGGAAGCTCCTACGAGCAGTACTTC
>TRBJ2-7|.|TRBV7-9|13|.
CASSRQGGYEQYF
TGTGCCAGCAGCCGACAGGGAGGATACGAGCAGTACTTC
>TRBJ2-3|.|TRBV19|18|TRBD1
CASSIVFFGQGNTDTQYF
TGTGCCAGTAGTATAGTGTTTTTCGGACAGGGAAACACAGATACGCAGTATTTT
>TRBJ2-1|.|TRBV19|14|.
CASSVSPGGSEQFF
TGTGCCAGTAGTGTGTCTCCCGGTGGGAGTGAGCAGTTCTTC
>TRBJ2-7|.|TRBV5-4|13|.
CASSIRGAHEQYF
TGTGCCAGCAGCATCCGGGGGGCGCACGAGCAGTACTTC
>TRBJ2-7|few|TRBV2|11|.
CASSVQYEQYF
TGTGCCAGCAGTGTACAGTACGAGCAGTACTTC
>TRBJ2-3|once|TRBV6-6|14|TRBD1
CASSLGQHTDTQYF
TGTGCCAGCTCATTGGGACAGCACACAGATACGCAGTATTTT
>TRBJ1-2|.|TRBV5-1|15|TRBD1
CASSLEQGVNHGYTF
TGCGCCAGCAGCTTGGAGCAGGGGGTTAACCATGGCTACACCTTC
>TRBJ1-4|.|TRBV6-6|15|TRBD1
CASSWTGGTNEKLFF
TGTGCCAGCAGTTGGACAGGGGGAACTAATGAAAAACTGTTTTTT
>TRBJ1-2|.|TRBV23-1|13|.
CARDPGGAWGYTF
TGCGCCAGGGATCCTGGGGGGGCTTGGGGCTACACCTTC
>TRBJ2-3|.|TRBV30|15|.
CARTTLATSTDTQYF
TGTGCCCGGACCACTCTAGCGACGAGCACAGATACGCAGTATTTT
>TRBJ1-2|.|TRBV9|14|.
CASSVAQQEYGYTF
TGTGCCAGCAGCGTAGCCCAACAGGAGTATGGCTACACCTTC
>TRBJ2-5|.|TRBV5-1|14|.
CASSMGPSGETQYF
TGCGCCAGCAGCATGGGACCTTCGGGGGAGACCCAGTACTTC
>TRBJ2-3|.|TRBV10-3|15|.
CAISETPGGPDTQYF
TGTGCCATCAGTGAGACCCCCGGCGGGCCAGATACGCAGTATTTT